This T cell receptor (beta chain) comes out of a study of T cells in Graves' hyperthyroidism and ophthalmopathy. This CDR3 comprises 15 residues. Germline CDR1 reads LGHNA; CDR2 reads YSLEER. V lost 0 bases to trimming and J lost 7 bases, with 15 bases between them. The authors obtained PBMCs from roughly 10 ml of fresh peripheral blood. Using RNA transcripts as the source, TCR beta CDR3 regions were amplified. Initially, a first-round RT-PCR of the TCR CDR3 employed the HTBI primer set. From the multiplex PCR reads, TCRdb called clonotypes with MiXCR, one entry per CDR3 protein. The sample contains hundreds of thousands of distinct CDR3 sequences, over 10% of which appear only once. This clonotype was recorded many times.

The origin of this receptor is a woman aged 18-29 years with Graves' hyperthyroidism. This rearrangement joins TRBV4-3 to TRBJ1-2; D call uncertain. The source material was blood. As DNA, the CDR3 is TGCGCCAGCAGCCAAGATCTTGGTATACCTAGTGGCTACACCTTC. Amino acids: CASSQDLGIPSGYTF.